These 23 T cell receptor beta chains were all obtained from the same sample, sequenced in a study of blood T cell repertoires in COVID-19. Measured with immunoSEQ multiplex PCR; TCRdb has only the in-frame clones, and not every one. The sample includes roughly 250,000 clones, 79% of them seen just once. The specimen was peripheral blood. The receptors here all came from a woman aged 35 to 49 with active or convalescent COVID-19.

V is TRBV28 and J is TRBJ2-6, with D perhaps matching TRBD1 (5 bases). Trimming stripped 7 bases from V and 0 bases from J, with 7 bases between. The CDR3 has 14 amino acids. Germline assignment: CDR1 MDHEN and CDR2 SYDVKM. CDR3 loop: CASIGASGANVLTF. CDR3 sequence (DNA): TGTGCCAGCATTGGGGCCTCTGGGGCCAACGTCCTGACTTTC.

The gene calls are TRBV7-8 and TRBJ2-5; 7 bases line up with TRBD2. Germline values: CDR1 SGHVS, CDR2 FQNEAQ. V lost 1 base to trimming and J lost 5 bases; unmatched junction nucleotides: 4. The CDR3 extends over 14 amino acids. The CDR3 spells CASSLGGGSETQYF. CDR3 DNA: TGTGCCAGCAGCTTAGGGGGGGGATCGGAGACCCAGTACTTC.

V gene TRBV13 combines with J gene TRBJ1-1; D is uncertain. The CDR3 is made up of 17 amino acids. Between the trimmed V and J ends, which lost 3 bases and 3 bases, there was a span of 20 bases. CDR1 PRHDT and CDR2 FYEKMQ come from the germline V gene (reference sequence). The CDR3 spells CASSFTLSRAPDTEAFF. In nucleotides, the CDR3 is TGTGCCAGCAGCTTTACCCTTAGTCGCGCCCCCGACACTGAAGCTTTCTTT.

V and J are TRBV10-2 and TRBJ1-4; D is possibly TRBD1 (5 bases). This CDR3 spans 15 amino acids. V lost 5 bases, J lost 5 bases, and 15 bases lay in between. Germline loops: CDR1 WSHSY, CDR2 SAAADI. CDR3 sequence (DNA): TGCGCCAGCAGTCTAACAGGCGATCCGAATGAAAAACTGTTTTTT. Amino acid sequence: CASSLTGDPNEKLFF.

This clone was observed a few times. The CDR3 loop is CASSLEQGVYTGELFF. DNA for the CDR3: TGTGCCAGCAGCTTAGAACAGGGGGTATACACCGGGGAGCTGTTTTTT. This chain joins TRBV11-1 and TRBJ2-2, with 8 bases aligning to TRBD1. Trimming cost V 1 base and J 3 bases; bases outside gene matches: 4. Germline-derived CDR1 and CDR2 are SGHAT and FQDESV (reference sequence). CDR3 length equals 16 residues. The full variable domain, in which reference TRBV11-1 and TRBJ2-2 provide the parts outside the CDR3, is EAEVAQSPRYKITEKSQAVAFWCDPISGHATLYWYRQILGQGPELLVQFQDESVVDDSQLPKDRFSAERLKGVDSTLKIQPAELGDSAMYLCASSLEQGVYTGELFFGEGSRLTVL.

Only one count was recorded for this clone. The chain recombines TRBV2 with TRBJ1-4; D gene ambiguous. Germline V gene sequence: CDR1 SNHLY, CDR2 FYNNEI. V lost 6 bases, J lost 0 bases, and 11 bases lay in between. The CDR3 is made up of 15 amino acids. This CDR3 reads CASRSSAATNEKLFF. CDR3 DNA sequence: TGTGCCAGCAGATCCTCGGCGGCAACTAATGAAAAACTGTTTTTT.

This clone appeared once. The J gene is TRBJ1-4, the V gene TRBV7-7, with D possibly TRBD1 on 6 matching bases. Germline CDR1 SSHAT, CDR2 FNYEAQ (reference sequence). V was cut by 0 bases and J by 8 bases, with 7 bases left in between. There are 13 residues in the CDR3. The CDR3 sequence: CASSLAQGEKLFF. Here the CDR3 DNA reads TGTGCCAGCAGCTTAGCGCAGGGGGAAAAACTGTTTTTT.

This clone was recorded a few times. The CDR3 nucleotides are TGTGCCAGCAGCTTGGGAGGGAGGGAAGGGAACACTGAAGCTTTCTTT. Translated, it gives CASSLGGREGNTEAFF. The gene calls are TRBV5-4 and TRBJ1-1, with no clear D. V was clipped by 0 bases and J by 1 base, with 13 bases between them. Germline V CDR1 and CDR2: SGHNT, YYREEE (reference sequence). There are 16 residues in the CDR3.

This chain joins TRBV19 and TRBJ1-5, with 10 bases identical to TRBD1. Germline V gene sequence: CDR1 LNHDA, CDR2 SQIVND (reference sequence). The CDR3 loop spans 15 amino acids. V lost 5 bases to trimming and J lost 3 bases; unmatched junction nucleotides: 4. CDR3 amino acids: CASSDRQGANQPQHF. CDR3 coding DNA: TGTGCCAGTAGTGACCGACAGGGGGCCAATCAGCCCCAGCATTTT.

This clone was seen a few times. The CDR3 sequence is CASSLEGQVYNEQFF. CDR3 in DNA: TGTGCCAGCAGCTTAGAGGGACAGGTATACAATGAGCAGTTCTTC. V is TRBV7-6 and J is TRBJ2-1; 8 bases map to TRBD1. The V gene end was trimmed by 1 base and the J gene end by 4 bases; junction bases not matched to a gene: 3. Germline V gene sequence: CDR1 SGHVS, CDR2 FNYEAQ. This CDR3 is built from 15 residues.

This clone was observed a few times. The chain employs TRBV19 and TRBJ2-7; TRBD2 aligns across 7 bases. CDR1 LNHDA and CDR2 SQIVND come from the germline V gene (reference sequence). The length of the CDR3 is 14 residues. V lost 2 bases to trimming and J lost 1 base; unmatched junction nucleotides: 2. The DNA for the CDR3 is TGTGCCAGTAGTATACAGCGGGGATCCTACGAGCAGTACTTC. This encodes CASSIQRGSYEQYF.

The rearrangement links TRBV3-1 (or the pseudogene TRBV3-2) to TRBJ1-1, with D perhaps matching TRBD1 (5 bases). This CDR3 has 13 amino acids. Germline V lookup: CDR1 LGHDT, CDR2 YNNKEL (reference sequence). Deletions cut 0 bases from V and 11 bases from J, with 13 bases between. The CDR3 coding sequence is TGTGCCAGCAGCCAAGACTGGGGGGTTCGGGCTTTCTTT. Translating it yields CASSQDWGVRAFF.

The rearrangement uses TRBV6-1 and TRBJ1-6; D is unresolved. V was clipped by 4 bases and J by 5 bases, with 9 bases between them. Looked up from germline, CDR1 is MNHNS and CDR2 is SASEGT. The CDR3 contains 14 residues. The CDR3 protein is CASSATTDNSPLHF. The CDR3 nucleotides read TGTGCCAGCAGTGCTACTACCGATAATTCACCCCTCCACTTT.

The table lists this clone with a count of one. This chain links TRBV27 with TRBJ1-1; D possibly corresponds to TRBD1 (5 bases). The V gene lost 1 base and the J gene lost 1 base, with 7 bases spanning the gap. This CDR3 is built from 14 residues. CDR1 is MNHEY, CDR2 SMNVEV, per germline (reference sequence). CDR3 residues: CASSLLQGNTEAFF. The CDR3 nucleotides are TGTGCCAGCAGTTTATTGCAGGGGAACACTGAAGCTTTCTTT.

This chain joins TRBV19 and TRBJ1-1, with a tentative D call TRBD1 (5 bases). Trimming pared 2 bases from V and 4 bases from J, leaving 11 bases between. The CDR3 runs to 14 residues. Germline V CDR1 and CDR2: LNHDA, SQIVND (reference sequence). The CDR3 sequence: CASSIYGGITEAFF. In nucleotides, the CDR3 is TGTGCCAGTAGTATATACGGGGGTATCACTGAAGCTTTCTTT.

The chain uses TRBV9 and TRBJ1-2; D remains unclear. V shed 2 bases and J shed 0 bases, with 5 bases lying between them. The CDR3 spans 13 residues. Germline V gene data show CDR1 as SGDLS and CDR2 as YYNGEE. CDR3: CASSVAPNYGYTF. The CDR3 DNA reads as TGTGCCAGCAGCGTGGCACCTAACTATGGCTACACCTTC.

The genes are TRBV11-3 and TRBJ1-1; TRBD1 is a possible D gene (5 bases). The CDR3 contains 14 residues. Germline V gene data show CDR1 as SGHNT and CDR2 as YENEEA. V was clipped by 5 bases and J by 4 bases, with 14 bases between them. In nucleotides, the CDR3 is TGTGCCAGCAGCCAGGACCCGGGGGGCACTGAAGCTTTCTTT. Its protein is CASSQDPGGTEAFF.

This clone was observed a handful of times. V and J are TRBV28 and TRBJ1-5; D unresolved. Germline lookup yields CDR1 MDHEN and CDR2 SYDVKM. The CDR3 has 12 amino acids. With 6 bases removed from V and 11 bases from J, the gap between germline ends came to 14 bases. The chain's CDR3 is CASSLQGRAQHF. CDR3 DNA sequence: TGTGCCAGCAGCCTCCAAGGTCGGGCCCAGCATTTT.

Only one count was recorded for this clone. The rearrangement links TRBV19 to TRBJ1-5; maybe TRBD1 (5 bases). The CDR3 contains 18 residues. Between the trimmed V and J ends, which lost 4 bases and 6 bases, there was a span of 25 bases. The V gene's germline CDR1 is LNHDA and CDR2 SQIVND (reference sequence). This CDR3 is CASSTSYSVRGGGQPQHF. The CDR3 DNA sequence: TGTGCCAGTAGTACCTCCTATTCGGTCAGAGGCGGGGGTCAGCCCCAGCATTTT.

V is TRBV6-5 and J is TRBJ1-3, with D possibly being TRBD1 (5 bases). This CDR3 region has 15 residues. Trimming took off 2 bases at V and 2 bases at J, with 10 bases between the two ends. CDR1 is MNHEY, CDR2 SVGAGI, per germline. This CDR3 reads CASSYDSLTGNTIYF. Written as DNA, the CDR3 is TGTGCCAGCAGTTACGACAGCCTCACTGGAAACACCATATATTTT.

J is TRBJ2-7 and V is TRBV3-1 (or the pseudogene TRBV3-2); unclear D gene. CDR3 length: 11 residues. The V and J ends lost 0 bases and 7 bases respectively, with 4 bases between them. Germline assignment: CDR1 LGHDT and CDR2 YNNKEL (reference sequence). This chain's CDR3 is CASSQESEQYF. CDR3 sequence (DNA): TGTGCCAGCAGCCAAGAGTCAGAGCAGTACTTC.

CDR3 sequence (DNA): TGTGCCAGCTCCGGGACAGGCATCTCCTACGAGCAGTACGTC. It specifies CASSGTGISYEQYV. This chain links TRBV21-1 with TRBJ2-7; TRBD1 reflects the table's D call only, with no check against the DNA. TRBV21-1 is a known pseudogene. CDR3 length: 14 residues.

This clone has only a few counts. J is TRBJ1-2 and V is TRBV7-3; no reliable D call. This CDR3 comprises 13 residues. V was shortened by 3 bases and J by 4 bases, with 9 bases between the two germline ends. The germline CDR1 and CDR2 sequences are SGHTA and FQGTGA. CDR3 amino acids: CASSFGIGYGYTF. Here the CDR3 DNA reads TGTGCCAGCAGCTTCGGGATTGGCTATGGCTACACCTTC. The variable domain in full, with the rest retrieved from reference TRBV7-3 and TRBJ1-2, is GAGVSQTPSNKVTEKGKYVELRCDPISGHTALYWYRQSLGQGPEFLIYFQGTGAADDSGLPNDRFFAVRPEGSVSTLKIQRTERGDSAVYLCASSFGIGYGYTFGSGTRLTVV.